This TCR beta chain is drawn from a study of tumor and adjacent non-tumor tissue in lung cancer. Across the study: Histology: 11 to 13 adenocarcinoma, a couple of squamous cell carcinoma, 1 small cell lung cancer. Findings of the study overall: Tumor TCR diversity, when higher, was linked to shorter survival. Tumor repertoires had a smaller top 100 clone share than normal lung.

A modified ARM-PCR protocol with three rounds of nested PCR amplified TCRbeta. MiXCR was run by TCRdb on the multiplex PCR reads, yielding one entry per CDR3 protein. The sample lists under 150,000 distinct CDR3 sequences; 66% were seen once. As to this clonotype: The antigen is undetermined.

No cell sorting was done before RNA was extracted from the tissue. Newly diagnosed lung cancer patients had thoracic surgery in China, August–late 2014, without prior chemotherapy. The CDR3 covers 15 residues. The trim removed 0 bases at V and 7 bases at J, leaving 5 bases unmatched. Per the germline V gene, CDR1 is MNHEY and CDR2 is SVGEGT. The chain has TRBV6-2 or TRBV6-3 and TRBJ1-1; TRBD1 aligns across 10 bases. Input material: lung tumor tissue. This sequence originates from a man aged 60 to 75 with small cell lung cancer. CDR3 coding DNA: TGTGCCAGCAGTTACTCGGGGACAGGGGCCAATGAAGCTTTCTTT. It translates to CASSYSGTGANEAFF.